One and the same sample provided the 16 T cell receptor beta chains below, sequenced in a study of Graves' ophthalmopathy and Graves' hyperthyroidism. Amplifying from RNA transcripts, the study obtained TCR beta CDR3 regions. Investigators did first-round RT-PCR with HTBI primers, then second-round multiplex PCR. TCRdb re-called the multiplex PCR reads with MiXCR, one entry per CDR3 protein. The data show 660,000 or so distinct CDR3 sequences, over 40% seen once. Sample: peripheral blood. The source of these receptors is an adult man with Graves' ophthalmopathy.

The chain combines TRBV7-2 with TRBJ2-7; D remains ambiguous. Trimming stripped 2 bases from V and 6 bases from J, with 11 bases between. Germline CDR1 SGHTA, CDR2 FQGNSA. This CDR3 has 13 residues. CDR3 DNA: TGTGCCAGCAGCTTATCCCCGCTCCGCGAGCAGTACTTC. This sequence encodes CASSLSPLREQYF.

This clonotype has just a few counts. The J gene is TRBJ2-2, the V gene TRBV20-1; TRBD2 aligns across 8 bases. The CDR3 is 15 amino acids. Germline V CDR1 and CDR2: DFQATT, SNEGSKA (reference sequence). V shed 1 base, J shed 5 bases, and the junction held 6 bases outside the gene matches. The CDR3 DNA sequence: TGCAGTGCTAGAGGGAGCGGGAGTGATACCGGGGAGCTGTTTTTT. Encoded protein: CSARGSGSDTGELFF.

Many counts were recorded for this clonotype. The chain employs TRBV6-6 and TRBJ1-5; D not resolved. V gave up 0 bases and J gave up 5 bases, with 8 bases separating them. Germline V gives CDR1 MNHNY, CDR2 SVGAGI (reference sequence). The length of the CDR3 is 14 residues. The CDR3 DNA reads as TGTGCCAGCAGTTACTCCGGCGGAGATCAGCCCCAGCATTTT. Its translation: CASSYSGGDQPQHF.

This clonotype came up many times. This chain links TRBV7-3 with TRBJ2-6; 7 positions match TRBD1. Germline loops: CDR1 SGHTA, CDR2 FQGTGA. This CDR3 region has 16 residues. The ends lost 5 bases at V and 0 bases at J; junction bases unmatched: 4. CDR3 protein: CASSDGQVSGANVLTF. The CDR3, as DNA: TGTGCCAGCAGCGATGGACAGGTCTCTGGGGCCAACGTCCTGACTTTC. Complete variable domain (other parts from reference TRBV7-3 and TRBJ2-6): GAGVSQTPSNKVTEKGKYVELRCDPISGHTALYWYRQSLGQGPEFLIYFQGTGAADDSGLPNDRFFAVRPEGSVSTLKIQRTERGDSAVYLCASSDGQVSGANVLTFGAGSRLTVL.

This chain links TRBV10-3 with TRBJ2-7, with 9 bases that match TRBD1. V shed 0 bases and J 3 bases; nucleotides not matched to a gene: 9. CDR3 length: 17 residues. Germline CDR1 ENHRY, CDR2 SYGVKD. The CDR3 DNA is TGTGCCATCAGTGAGTCGCCGGGGACAGGGAACGACTACGAGCAGTACTTC. Amino acids: CAISESPGTGNDYEQYF.

This clonotype was seen many times. The chain is built from TRBV5-1 and TRBJ2-2; no reliable D call. The CDR3 totals 13 residues. The germline V gene has CDR1 SGHRS and CDR2 YFSETQ. The ends were cut back, 3 bases at V and 5 bases at J, with 8 bases in the middle. The CDR3 nucleotides are TGCGCCAGCAGCTCGGAATCGACCGGGGAGCTGTTTTTT. Its protein product is CASSSESTGELFF.

This clonotype was found many times. The chain couples TRBV19 to TRBJ2-5, with 7 bases identical to TRBD2. Germline loops: CDR1 LNHDA, CDR2 SQIVND (reference sequence). The CDR3 contains 15 residues. V was pared by 8 bases and J by 1 base, with 10 bases of the junction left unmatched. CDR3 region: CASVKRASGQETQYF. The CDR3 nucleotides read TGTGCCAGTGTAAAGAGGGCTAGCGGCCAAGAGACCCAGTACTTC.

Turning to this clonotype: One base away lies a much larger clone, so this may be a sequencing read error. This rearrangement joins TRBV25-1 to TRBJ1-5; no definite D call. The germline CDR1 and CDR2 sequences are MGHDK and SYGVNS. The CDR3 totals 17 residues. For the CDR3, the DNA is TGTGCCAGCAGTCCCCGTTTGGAGGGTTATAGCAATCGGCCCCAGCATTTT. Translation: CASSPRLEGYSNRPQHF.

This chain uses TRBV29-1 with TRBJ1-1; D is perhaps TRBD1 (5 bases). Trimming shortened V by 6 bases and J by 11 bases, and 16 bases separated the two germline ends. CDR1 SQVTM and CDR2 ANQGSEA come from the germline V gene. This CDR3 has 11 residues. The CDR3 region has the DNA TGCAGCGTGTGGGGCGGGGTCGGGGCTTTCTTT. It yields the protein CSVWGGVGAFF.

The table lists this clonotype with many counts. The rearrangement links TRBV4-1 to TRBJ2-5; D gene uncertain. Germline lookup yields CDR1 MGHRA and CDR2 YSYEKL. The length of the CDR3 is 11 residues. Trimming left V 1 base short and J 9 bases short, with 6 bases between. The CDR3 loop reads CASSQAGAQYF. The CDR3, as DNA: TGCGCCAGCAGCCAAGCAGGTGCCCAGTACTTC.

This clonotype has ten or more counts. The CDR3 DNA sequence: TGTGCCAGCAGTTTGGACGGGGGATGGTGGCCCCAGCATTTT. Its protein is CASSLDGGWWPQHF. V usage is TRBV12-3 or TRBV12-4 and J usage is TRBJ1-5; a weak D match, TRBD1 (5 bases). Deletions cut 3 bases from V and 9 bases from J, with 15 bases between. The CDR3 is 14 residues long.

This clonotype was counted a few times. V is TRBV4-2 and J is TRBJ1-1; weak D call: TRBD1 (6 bases). Germline V gene data show CDR1 as LGHNA and CDR2 as YNFKEQ. The CDR3 extends over 15 amino acids. The V and J ends lost 0 bases and 7 bases respectively, with 15 bases between them. CDR3 nucleotide sequence: TGTGCCAGCAGCCAAGAGGGTGGAGGGGGTGGTGAAGCTTTCTTT. Its protein product is CASSQEGGGGGEAFF.

This clonotype showed up many times. This is likely a read error, given that the CDR3 carries no conserved phenylalanine or tryptophan at its end. The chain has TRBV5-1 and TRBJ2-7; D tentatively fits TRBD1 or TRBD2 (5 bases each). This CDR3 has 11 residues. Trimming removed 4 bases at V and 7 bases at J, with 9 bases between. Germline assignment: CDR1 SGHRS and CDR2 YFSETQ. Written as DNA, the CDR3 is TGCGCCAGCAGCGGGACGGAAGAGCAGTACCTC. The encoded protein is CASSGTEEQYL.

This clonotype was seen repeatedly, ten times or more. This sequence joins TRBV15 and TRBJ1-6; D is uncertain. The CDR3 runs 15 residues. The V gene's germline CDR1 is LNHNV and CDR2 YYDKDF (reference sequence). V was shortened by 7 bases and J by 7 bases, with 17 bases between the two germline ends. The CDR3 region is CATTPDSSKNSPLHF. DNA for the CDR3: TGTGCCACCACCCCGGACTCCAGCAAGAATTCACCCCTCCACTTT.

This clonotype was observed a few times. This chain uses TRBV19 with TRBJ2-5; 8 bases match TRBD2. Germline V gene lookup returns CDR1 LNHDA and CDR2 SQIVND (reference sequence). V lost 3 bases and J lost 2; bases outside the gene matches: 2. This CDR3 is 14 amino acids long. CDR3 amino acids: CASSMSSGQETQYF. The CDR3 nucleotides read TGTGCCAGTAGTATGTCTAGCGGGCAAGAGACCCAGTACTTC.

Many counts were recorded for this clonotype. The chain recombines TRBV24-1 with TRBJ1-5; 8 positions match TRBD1. CDR3 length: 14 residues. V gave up 7 bases and J gave up 9 bases; unmatched junction bases: 10. The V gene's germline CDR1 is KGHDR and CDR2 SFDVKD. The CDR3 here is CATSETGVGSPQHF. For the CDR3, the DNA is TGTGCCACCAGCGAGACAGGGGTGGGTTCGCCCCAGCATTTT.